This TCR beta chain came from a study of intratumoral heterogeneity in liver cancer. Notes on the research overall: In the full cohort of about 14 patients, the median age was roughly 58 years and the majority of patients were male. The overall cohort comprised 65 to 75 multiregional samples from some 14 HCC patients, with 50 or so tumoral and 20 adjacent nontumoral regions. RNA-seq, DNA sequencing, TCR-seq and SNP array data from multiple regions of hepatocellular carcinoma specimens were combined in the study to investigate intratumor heterogeneity.

Findings and caveats that apply to the study as a whole: No significant difference in overall T cell clonality was found between tumor regions within either sequenced patient. Limitations acknowledged by the authors included a relatively low number of patients and under-sampled representation of tumor-infiltrating lymphocytes. RNA-seq-based estimates of regional differences in tumor-infiltrating lymphocyte burden were reportedly confirmed by TCR sequencing. In every sequenced patient, tumor region b showed significantly fewer unique T-cell clonal expansions than tumor region a.

V loses 3 bases, J loses 7 bases, and the germline ends lie 10 bases apart. Taken from cysteine to phenylalanine, the CDR3 has 13 residues. The only DNA kept is the CDR3, 39 bases in frame from the first base. The germline V gene sets CDR1 to MNHNS and CDR2 to SASEGT. The H label marked samples taken from distinct, geographically separated regions of the hepatocellular carcinoma nodule. Every patient had early-stage hepatocellular carcinoma and received no therapy prior to surgical resection. No macroscopic evidence of necrosis or hemorrhage was present in the sampled areas. Multiple regions from a couple of patients were subjected to TCR sequencing (ImmunoSeq). Frozen resection tissue samples were collected at a distance of at least 1 cm from each other. Genomic DNA was isolated from bulk tissue with the DNeasy blood and tissue kit. Regarding this clone: Its target antigen remains unknown. Base quality data are lacking; no much larger clone is found one base away.

TCR beta chain CDR3 regions were sequenced from genomic DNA using the immunoSEQ assay. Primers annealing to V and J segments amplified rearranged VDJ segments. Under the source paper's analysis protocol: Clonality and richness metrics were computed with the ImmunoSeq Analyzer software. Differentially abundant clones between regions were identified using Fisher's exact test plus a beta-binomial method for added stringency. The source is immuneACCESS, and TCRdb retained only in-frame sequences with V and J called. Part of the clones is not carried over; for the studies checked, unresolved V genes explain less than half of this, and the remainder is unexplained. The D gene and trimming were derived from the DNA, and the V and J assignments and clone size from that table. This sample lists several thousand clones; roughly half were detected once. 11% to 15% of the sample comes from the top ten.

Recombination linked TRBV6-1 to TRBJ1-5, with no D gene named confidently. This sequence was found in a man aged 65 to 85 with hepatocellular carcinoma. The sequences come from tumor tissue, collected before any cancer treatment. The CDR3 in this case is CASSDRNQQPQHF. The DNA sequence is as follows: TGTGCCAGCAGTGACCGTAATCAGCAGCCCCAGCATTTT.